This record covers a single TCR beta chain. The length of the CDR3 is 15 residues. Germline loops: CDR1 LNHDA, CDR2 SQIVND (reference sequence). V shed 4 bases and J 3 bases; nucleotides not matched to a gene: 6. This specimen comes from a study of blood T cell repertoires in COVID-19. As for the study in general: The United States, Italy and Spain supplied acute and convalescent COVID-19 samples.

Clones were sequenced by immunoSEQ multiplex PCR, and TCRdb holds only the in-frame ones, with some missing. The table has 53,000 or so clones, approximately 90% seen once. The receptor was derived from a human donor in a cohort sampled during active COVID-19. V is TRBV19 and J is TRBJ1-1; 9 bases are shared with TRBD1. The specimen sequenced was peripheral blood. CDR3 sequence: CASSTTGGADTEAFF. DNA for the CDR3: TGTGCCAGTAGTACCACAGGGGGCGCGGACACTGAAGCTTTCTTT.